This TCR beta chain was retrieved from a study of T cell responses to AZD1222 COVID-19 vaccine. Of note for this clone: Antigen unknown.

Repertoires were generated with immunoSEQ multiplex PCR, while TCRdb's copy carries only in-frame clones and drops some. The sample carries about 99,000 clones, around nine tenths recorded once. V was shortened by 5 bases and J by 7 bases, with 13 bases between the two germline ends. The CDR3 covers 13 residues. The germline V gene encodes CDR1 MNHEY and CDR2 SMNVEV (reference sequence). Findings and limits, study-wide: Repertoires were sampled only after the peak T cell response. Along spike, vaccine-associated CD4 TCRs were found throughout, with dominance at 160-218 and 743-854. A mostly white British donor set with more females was recruited, and clonal diversity was possibly underestimated. Recipients of two AZD1222 doses showed rising Spike-specific TCR breadth and depth.

The material was peripheral blood, obtained on day 0 of AZD1222 vaccination. The chain combines TRBV27 with TRBJ2-3; no clear D. The clonotype originates from an adult in good health. CDR3 region: CASSPYGPYTQYF. The CDR3 DNA reads as TGTGCCAGCAGTCCCTACGGCCCCTATACGCAGTATTTT.